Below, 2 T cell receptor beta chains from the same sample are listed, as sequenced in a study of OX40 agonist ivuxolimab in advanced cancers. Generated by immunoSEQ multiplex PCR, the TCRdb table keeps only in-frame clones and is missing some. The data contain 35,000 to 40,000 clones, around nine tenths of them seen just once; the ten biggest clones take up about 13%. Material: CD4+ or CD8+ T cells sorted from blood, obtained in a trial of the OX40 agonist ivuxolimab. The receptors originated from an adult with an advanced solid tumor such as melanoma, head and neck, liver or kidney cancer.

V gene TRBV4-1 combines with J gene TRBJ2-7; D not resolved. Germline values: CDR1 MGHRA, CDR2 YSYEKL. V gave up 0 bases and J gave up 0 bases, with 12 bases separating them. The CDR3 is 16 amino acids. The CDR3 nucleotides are TGCGCCAGCAGCCAAGATGGGCACCAACCCTCCTACGAGCAGTACTTC. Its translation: CASSQDGHQPSYEQYF.

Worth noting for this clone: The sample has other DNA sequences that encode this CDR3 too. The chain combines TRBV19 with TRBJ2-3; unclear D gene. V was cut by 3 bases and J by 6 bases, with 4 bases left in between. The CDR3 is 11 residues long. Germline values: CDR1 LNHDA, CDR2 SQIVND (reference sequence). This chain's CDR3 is CASSIGDTQYF. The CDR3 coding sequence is TGTGCCAGTAGTATTGGGGATACGCAGTATTTT.